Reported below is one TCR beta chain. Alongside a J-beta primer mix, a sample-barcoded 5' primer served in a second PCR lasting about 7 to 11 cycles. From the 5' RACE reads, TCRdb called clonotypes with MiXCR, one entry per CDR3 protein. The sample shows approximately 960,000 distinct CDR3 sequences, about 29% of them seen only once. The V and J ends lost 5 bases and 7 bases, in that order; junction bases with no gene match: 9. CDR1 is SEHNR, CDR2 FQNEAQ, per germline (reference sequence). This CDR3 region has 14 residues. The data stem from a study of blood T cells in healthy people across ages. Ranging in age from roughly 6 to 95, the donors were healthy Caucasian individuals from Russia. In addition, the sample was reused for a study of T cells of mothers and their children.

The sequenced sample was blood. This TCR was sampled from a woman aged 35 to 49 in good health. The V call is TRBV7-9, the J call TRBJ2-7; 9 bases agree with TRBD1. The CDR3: CASSLGQGTKEQYF. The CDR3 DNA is TGTGCCAGCAGCCTCGGACAGGGGACTAAAGAGCAGTACTTC.